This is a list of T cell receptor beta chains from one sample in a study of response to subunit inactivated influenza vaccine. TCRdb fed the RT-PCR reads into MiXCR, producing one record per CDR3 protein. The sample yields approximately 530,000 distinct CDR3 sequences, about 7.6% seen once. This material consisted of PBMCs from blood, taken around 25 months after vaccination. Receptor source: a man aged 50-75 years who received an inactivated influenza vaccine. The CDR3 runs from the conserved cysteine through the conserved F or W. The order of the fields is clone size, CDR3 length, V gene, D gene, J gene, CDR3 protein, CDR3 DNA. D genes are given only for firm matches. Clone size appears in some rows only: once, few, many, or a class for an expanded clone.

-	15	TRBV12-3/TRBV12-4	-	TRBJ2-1	CASSRPGIPNNEQFF	TGTGCCAGCAGTCGGCCAGGGATACCCAACAATGAGCAGTTCTTC
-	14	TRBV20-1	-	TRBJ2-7	CSASLPSDPYEQYF	TGCAGTGCTAGTCTTCCTAGTGACCCCTACGAGCAGTACTTC
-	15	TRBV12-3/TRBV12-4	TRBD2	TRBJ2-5	CASSLGLAQQETQYF	TGTGCCAGCAGTTTGGGACTAGCCCAACAAGAGACCCAGTACTTC
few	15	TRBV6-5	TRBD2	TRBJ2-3	CASSYRGTSGDTQYF	TGTGCCAGCAGTTACCGAGGGACTAGCGGAGATACGCAGTATTTT
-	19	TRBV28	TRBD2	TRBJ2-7	CASSSFTLQGTRQLYEQYF	TGTGCCAGCAGTTCCTTTACTTTGCAGGGGACTAGGCAACTTTACGAGCAGTACTTC
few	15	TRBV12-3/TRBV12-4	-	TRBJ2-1	CASSPIAGGNNEQFF	TGTGCCAGCAGTCCCATCGCAGGGGGGAACAATGAGCAGTTCTTC
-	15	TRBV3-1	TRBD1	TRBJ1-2	CASSQTDRGDYGYTF	TGTGCCAGCAGCCAAACGGACAGGGGTGACTATGGCTACACCTTC
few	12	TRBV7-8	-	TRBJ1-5	CASSSLVPPQHF	TGTGCCAGCAGCTCCCTGGTTCCTCCCCAGCATTTT
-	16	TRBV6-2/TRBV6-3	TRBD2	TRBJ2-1	CASSIPSGDSNNEQFF	TGTGCCAGCAGCATTCCGAGCGGGGACTCCAACAATGAGCAGTTCTTC
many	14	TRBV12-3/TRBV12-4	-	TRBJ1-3	CASSLSGAGNTIYF	TGTGCCAGCAGCTTATCGGGGGCTGGAAACACCATATATTTT
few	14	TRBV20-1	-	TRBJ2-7	CSASRDGLSYEQYF	TGCAGTGCGAGCCGGGACGGATTGTCCTACGAGCAGTACTTC
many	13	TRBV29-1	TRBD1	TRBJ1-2	CSVELQGTYGYTF	TGCAGCGTTGAGTTACAGGGGACCTATGGCTACACCTTC
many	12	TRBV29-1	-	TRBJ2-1	CSVEDLIVSKFF	TGCAGCGTTGAAGATCTGATAGTTTCAAAGTTCTTC
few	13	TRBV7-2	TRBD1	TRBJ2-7	CASSRTGGDEQYF	TGTGCCAGCAGCCGGACAGGGGGAGACGAGCAGTACTTC
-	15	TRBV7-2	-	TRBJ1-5	CASRHTDNSNQPQHF	TGTGCCAGCAGGCACACAGATAATAGCAATCAGCCCCAGCATTTT
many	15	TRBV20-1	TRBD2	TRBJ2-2	CSARLAGENTGELFF	TGCAGTGCCCGACTAGCGGGAGAGAACACCGGGGAGCTGTTTTTT
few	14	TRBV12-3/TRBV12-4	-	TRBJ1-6	CASSLEGVASPLHF	TGTGCCAGCAGTTTAGAAGGGGTTGCCTCACCCCTCCACTTT
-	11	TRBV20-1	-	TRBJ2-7	CSARRSYEQYF	TGCAGTGCTAGACGGTCCTACGAGCAGTACTTC
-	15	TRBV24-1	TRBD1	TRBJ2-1	CATSDPGQGTNEQFF	TGTGCCACCAGTGATCCGGGACAGGGAACCAATGAGCAGTTCTTC
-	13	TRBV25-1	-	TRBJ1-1	CASSELAGMEAFF	TGTGCCAGCAGTGAATTGGCAGGGATGGAAGCTTTCTTT
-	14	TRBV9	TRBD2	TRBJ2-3	CASSASGGVNTQYF	TGTGCCAGCAGCGCCTCCGGGGGGGTAAATACGCAGTATTTT
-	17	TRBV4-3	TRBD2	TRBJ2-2	CASSQTPGGANTGELFF	TGCGCCAGCAGCCAAACCCCGGGAGGGGCGAACACCGGGGAGCTGTTTTTT
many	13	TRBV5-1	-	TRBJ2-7	CASSLEAGYEQYF	TGCGCCAGCAGCTTGGAGGCCGGGTACGAGCAGTACTTC
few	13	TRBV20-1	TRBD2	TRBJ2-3	CSAGRAATDTQYF	TGCAGTGCTGGGAGGGCAGCCACAGATACGCAGTATTTT
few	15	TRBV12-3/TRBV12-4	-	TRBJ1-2	CASSLGRGSNYGYTF	TGTGCCAGCAGTTTAGGAAGGGGGTCAAACTATGGCTACACCTTC
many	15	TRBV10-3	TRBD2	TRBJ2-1	CAIRGASGNYNEQFF	TGTGCCATCAGAGGGGCTAGCGGAAACTACAATGAGCAGTTCTTC
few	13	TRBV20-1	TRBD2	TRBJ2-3	CSARRGGIDTQYF	TGCAGTGCCAGGCGGGGGGGCATAGATACGCAGTATTTT
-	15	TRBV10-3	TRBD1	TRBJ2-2	CAISERQGGTGELFF	TGTGCCATCAGTGAAAGACAGGGTGGCACCGGGGAGCTGTTTTTT
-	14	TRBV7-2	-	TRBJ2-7	CASSLDGGYYEQYF	TGTGCCAGCAGCTTAGATGGAGGCTATTACGAGCAGTACTTC
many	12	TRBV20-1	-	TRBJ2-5	CSARRTGETQYF	TGCAGTGCTAGACGGACGGGAGAGACCCAGTACTTC
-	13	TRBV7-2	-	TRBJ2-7	CASSLARGHEQYF	TGTGCCAGCAGCTTAGCGAGGGGCCACGAGCAGTACTTC
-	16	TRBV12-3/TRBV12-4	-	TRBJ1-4	CASSLGDGRTNEKLFF	TGTGCCAGCAGTTTAGGCGACGGGAGAACTAATGAAAAACTGTTTTTT
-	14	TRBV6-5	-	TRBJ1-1	CASSYGVFNTEAFF	TGTGCCAGCAGTTATGGGGTCTTTAACACTGAAGCTTTCTTT
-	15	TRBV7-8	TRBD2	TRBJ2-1	CASSFLAGSLNEQFF	TGTGCCAGCAGCTTCTTAGCGGGGTCCCTAAATGAGCAGTTCTTC
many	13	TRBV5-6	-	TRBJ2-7	CASSLGQYYEQYF	TGTGCCAGCAGCTTAGGACAGTACTACGAGCAGTACTTC